The rows below give T cell receptor beta chains drawn from one sample of a study of blood T cell repertoires in COVID-19. Profiled with immunoSEQ multiplex PCR; TCRdb holds only in-frame clones, not every one. The data contain roughly 54,000 clones, under 90% of them seen just once; the ten biggest clones take up around 27%. Sequencing input: peripheral blood. These receptors all come from a human donor in a cohort sampled during active COVID-19. Both conserved end residues are part of each CDR3. Fields, in order: V gene, J gene, clone size, CDR3 length, D gene, CDR3 protein, CDR3 DNA. A D gene is named only where the DNA matches it firmly. Part of the rows lack a size; the others show once, few, many or a class for expanded clones.

>TRBV6-9|TRBJ1-5|.|16|TRBD1
CASIRAGTEHNQPQHF
TGTGCCAGCATCCGAGCCGGGACAGAGCATAATCAGCCCCAGCATTTT
>TRBV13|TRBJ1-1|few|12|TRBD1
CASSNRGTEAFF
TGTGCCAGCAGCAACAGGGGGACTGAAGCTTTCTTT
>TRBV19|TRBJ2-7|.|15|TRBD1
CASSTATGGFYEQYF
TGTGCCAGTAGTACTGCGACAGGGGGCTTTTACGAGCAGTACTTC
>TRBV4-1|TRBJ2-1|.|17|.
CASSQVQGLSSYNEQFF
TGCGCCAGCAGCCAAGTTCAGGGGCTGAGCTCCTACAATGAGCAGTTCTTC
>TRBV9|TRBJ1-1|.|13|.
CASSVTPMTEAFF
TGTGCCAGCAGCGTAACCCCTATGACTGAAGCTTTCTTT
>TRBV18|TRBJ1-2|.|16|TRBD1
CASSPGTGSKDDGYTF
TGTGCCAGCTCACCTGGGACAGGGAGTAAGGATGATGGCTACACCTTC
>TRBV11-3|TRBJ2-2|.|15|TRBD1
CASSLYGTASGELFF
TGTGCCAGCAGCTTATACGGGACAGCTTCCGGGGAGCTGTTTTTT
>TRBV7-6|TRBJ2-1|.|16|TRBD2
CASSLGVAGGYNEQFF
TGTGCCAGCAGCTTAGGGGTAGCGGGGGGCTACAATGAGCAGTTCTTC
>TRBV12-3/TRBV12-4|TRBJ2-5|.|13|TRBD1
CASNPSGQGAQYF
TGTGCCAGCAACCCATCAGGCCAGGGGGCCCAGTACTTC
>TRBV27|TRBJ1-1|.|18|TRBD1
CASSLGRGTGRMNTEAFF
TGTGCCAGCAGTCTTGGGAGGGGGACAGGGAGGATGAACACTGAAGCTTTCTTT
>TRBV11-3|TRBJ2-1|.|12|.
CASSLVGGEQFF
TGTGCCAGCAGCTTAGTAGGAGGTGAGCAGTTCTTC
>TRBV5-1|TRBJ2-7|.|13|TRBD1
CASSTGTVYEQYF
TGCGCCAGCAGCACCGGGACAGTCTACGAGCAGTACTTC
>TRBV29-1|TRBJ1-3|.|11|.
CSAVSGNTIYF
TGCAGCGCTGTATCCGGAAACACCATATATTTT
>TRBV25-1|TRBJ2-5|.|14|.
CASSPDSPRASQYF
TGTGCCAGCAGCCCCGACAGTCCTCGGGCGTCCCAGTACTTC
>TRBV27|TRBJ2-2|.|14|.
CASRGRGYTGELFF
TGTGCCAGCAGAGGACGGGGGTACACCGGGGAGCTGTTTTTT
>TRBV5-1|TRBJ2-1|few|16|TRBD2
CASTGLAGGPGNEQFF
TGCGCCAGCACGGGACTAGCGGGAGGGCCTGGGAATGAGCAGTTCTTC
>TRBV6-5|TRBJ2-7|.|13|.
CAGQRGISYEQYF
TGTGCCGGACAACGGGGGATCTCGTACGAGCAGTACTTC
>TRBV6-5|TRBJ2-2|.|14|.
CAIRLNSNTGELFF
TGTGCCATTCGACTCAATTCGAACACCGGGGAGCTGTTTTTT
>TRBV27|TRBJ2-2|.|13|.
CASSFLRNGELFF
TGTGCCAGCAGTTTTTTGAGGAACGGGGAGCTGTTTTTT
>TRBV28|TRBJ2-3|.|13|TRBD1
CASIRQGTDTQYF
TGTGCCAGCATCAGACAGGGTACAGATACGCAGTATTTT
>TRBV24-1|TRBJ2-1|.|15|.
CATSDFEQGQDEQFF
TGTGCCACCAGTGATTTCGAACAGGGTCAGGATGAGCAGTTCTTC
>TRBV11-2|TRBJ2-3|.|16|.
CASSFWKRSSTDTQYF
TGTGCCAGCAGCTTTTGGAAGCGGTCTAGCACGGATACGCAGTATTTT
>TRBV15|TRBJ2-7|.|16|.
CATSRDPGRGGGEQYF
TGTGCCACCAGCAGAGACCCAGGGCGGGGAGGTGGGGAGCAGTACTTC
>TRBV15|TRBJ1-2|.|15|.
CATSRGGESNYGYTF
TGTGCCACCAGCAGAGGGGGGGAGTCTAACTATGGCTACACCTTC